One T cell receptor (beta chain) is described in this entry. This clonotype was picked up many times. No antigen is known for it. One base away there is no much larger clone; base qualities are not given. The data stem from a study of spatial heterogeneity in lung cancer (dated by TCRdb to about 2019). At the level of the whole study: Beta-chain transcripts were consistently detected in greater numbers than alpha-chain transcripts, which likely reflected higher beta-chain transcript abundance. In the raw uncorrected reads, each unique combination of TCR and UMI appeared on average more than ten times. The study quantitatively compared TCR alpha and beta repertoires across multiple tumor regions, matched nontumor lung and blood in non-small cell lung cancer. TCR repertoire features were related to nonsynonymous mutation counts determined by whole-exome sequencing of tumor tissue. At surgery, both alpha and beta chains were TCR-sequenced in roughly 230 tumor regions, about 64 matched nontumor lung samples and a few dozen PBMC samples.

This specimen's time point label, interpreted: sample taken at primary tumor resection. Donors were 70 or so patients with early-stage, untreated non-small cell lung cancer from the lung TRACERx cohort. TCR sequencing used whole RNA extracted from tumor and nontumor lung tissue, or from cryopreserved PBMC samples, without cell sorting. Only patients for whom sufficient RNA was available from at least two tumor regions were selected for TCR sequencing. The germline V gene encodes CDR1 MNHEY and CDR2 SVGAGI. From the cysteine through the phenylalanine, the CDR3 covers 16 amino acids. CDR3 DNA only is kept here, 48 bases in frame from base 1. V drops 0 bases and J drops 0 bases, leaving 12 bases in between. The library came from 5' RACE. The listed sequencing device is NextSeq 500. In the TCR library protocol, a unique molecular identifier was attached to each TCR cDNA molecule so that PCR and sequencing errors could be corrected. Regarding the original processing steps: Decombinator tools were used for TCR identification, UMI-based error correction and CDR3 extraction. TCRs above a frequency of 2 per 1,000, corresponding to the top 1% of the tumor frequency distribution, were defined as expanded. Rényi diversity was computed with the R vegan package after subsampling each repertoire 100 times to 5,000 TCRs. CDR3 similarity networks were built from amino acid triplet string-kernel similarity, with CDR3s being connected when pairwise similarity was above 0.82. The public reads were reprocessed in TCRdb via fastp at Q25 and MiXCR, keeping in-frame beta chains. Rows with a matching CDR3 protein are joined into one entry that keeps the most common DNA and genes. The V and J calls follow TCRdb's processing rather than the paper's. For this sample there are tens of thousands of distinct CDR3 sequences; roughly 8% appear just once. The top ten constitute approximately 30% of the sample.

Paper-wide results and their limitations: Ubiquitous expanded tumor TCRs showed up in blood more often at tumor resection than at routine follow-up. Additional single-cell paired TCR alpha and beta sequencing was considered necessary to confirm, at a functional level, the hypothesis that regional TCRs recognize regional mutations.

The V gene is TRBV6-5 and the J gene is TRBJ2-7; perhaps TRBD2 is the D gene, with 5 bases matching. The sample here was PBMCs, taken at surgery. This clonotype was obtained from a male donor with early-stage non-small cell lung cancer. The CDR3 sequence is CASSYSGTGDSYEQYF. In nucleotide form, the sequence is TGTGCCAGCAGTTACTCGGGCACCGGGGACTCCTACGAGCAGTACTTC.